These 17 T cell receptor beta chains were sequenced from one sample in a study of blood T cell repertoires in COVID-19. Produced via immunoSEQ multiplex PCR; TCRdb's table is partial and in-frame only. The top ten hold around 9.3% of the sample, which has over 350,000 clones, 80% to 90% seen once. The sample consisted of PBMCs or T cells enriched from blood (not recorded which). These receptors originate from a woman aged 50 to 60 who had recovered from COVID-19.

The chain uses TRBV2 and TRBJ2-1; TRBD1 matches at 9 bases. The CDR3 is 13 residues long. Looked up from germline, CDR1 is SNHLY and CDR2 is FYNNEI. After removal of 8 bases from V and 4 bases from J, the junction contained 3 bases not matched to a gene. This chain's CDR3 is CASRDRAYNEQFF. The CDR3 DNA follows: TGTGCCAGCCGGGACAGGGCTTACAATGAGCAGTTCTTC.

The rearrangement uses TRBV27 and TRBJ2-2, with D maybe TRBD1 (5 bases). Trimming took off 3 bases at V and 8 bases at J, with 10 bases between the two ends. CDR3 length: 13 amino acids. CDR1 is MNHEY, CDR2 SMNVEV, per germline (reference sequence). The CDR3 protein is CASSFGRVGELFF. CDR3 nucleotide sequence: TGTGCCAGCAGTTTTGGCAGGGTTGGGGAGCTGTTTTTT.

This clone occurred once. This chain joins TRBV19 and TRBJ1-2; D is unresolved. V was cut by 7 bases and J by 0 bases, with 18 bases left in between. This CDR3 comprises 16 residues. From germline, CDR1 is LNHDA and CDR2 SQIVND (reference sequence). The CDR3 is CASTDPALDSNYGYTF. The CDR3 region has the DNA TGTGCCAGTACCGACCCAGCCTTAGACTCTAACTATGGCTACACCTTC. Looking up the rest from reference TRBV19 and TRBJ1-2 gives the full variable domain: DGGITQSPKYLFRKEGQNVTLSCEQNLNHDAMYWYRQDPGQGLRLIYYSQIVNDFQKGDIAEGYSVSREKKESFPLTVTSAQKNPTAFYLCASTDPALDSNYGYTFGSGTRLTVV.

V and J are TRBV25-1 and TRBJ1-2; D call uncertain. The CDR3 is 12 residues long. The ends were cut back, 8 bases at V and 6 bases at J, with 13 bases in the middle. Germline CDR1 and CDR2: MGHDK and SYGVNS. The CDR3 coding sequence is TGTGCCAGCTATTACGGAGTGAATGGCTACACCTTC. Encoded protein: CASYYGVNGYTF.

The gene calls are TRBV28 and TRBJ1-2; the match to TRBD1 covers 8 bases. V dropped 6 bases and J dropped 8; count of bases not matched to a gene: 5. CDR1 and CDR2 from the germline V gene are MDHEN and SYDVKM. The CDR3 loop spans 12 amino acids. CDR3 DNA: TGTGCCAGCAGCGCAGGGGGCGAAGGCTACACCTTC. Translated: CASSAGGEGYTF.

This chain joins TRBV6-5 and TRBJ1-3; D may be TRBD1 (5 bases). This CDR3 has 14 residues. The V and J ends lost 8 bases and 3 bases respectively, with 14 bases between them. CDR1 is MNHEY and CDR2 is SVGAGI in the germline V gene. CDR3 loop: CASAGGGLGNTIYF. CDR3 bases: TGTGCCAGCGCCGGGGGGGGACTTGGAAACACCATATATTTT.

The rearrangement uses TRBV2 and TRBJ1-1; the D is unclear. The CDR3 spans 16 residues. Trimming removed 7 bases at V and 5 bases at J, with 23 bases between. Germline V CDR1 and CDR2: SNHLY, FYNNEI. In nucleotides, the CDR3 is TGTGCCAGCATACGTCAGTTAACAGACATTAGAACTGAAGCTTTCTTT. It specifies CASIRQLTDIRTEAFF.

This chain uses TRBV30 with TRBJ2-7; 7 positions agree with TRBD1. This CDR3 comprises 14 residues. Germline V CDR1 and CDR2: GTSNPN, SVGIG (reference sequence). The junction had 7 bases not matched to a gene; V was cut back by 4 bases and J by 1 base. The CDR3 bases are TGTGCCTGGACCTTCGGGGACAGTTCCTACGAGCAGTACTTC. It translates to CAWTFGDSSYEQYF.

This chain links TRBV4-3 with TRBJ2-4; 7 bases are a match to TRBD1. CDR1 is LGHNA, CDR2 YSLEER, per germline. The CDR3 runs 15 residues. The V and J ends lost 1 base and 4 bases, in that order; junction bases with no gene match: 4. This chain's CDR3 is CASSQVRDSKNIQYF. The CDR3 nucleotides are TGCGCCAGCAGCCAAGTCCGGGACAGTAAAAACATTCAGTACTTC.

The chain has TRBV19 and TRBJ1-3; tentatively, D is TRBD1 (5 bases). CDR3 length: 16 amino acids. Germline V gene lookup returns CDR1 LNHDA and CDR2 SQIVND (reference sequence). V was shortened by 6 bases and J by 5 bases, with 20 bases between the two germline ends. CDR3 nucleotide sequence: TGTGCCAGTAGCCTTGAGGTGCAGGGTATTCGAAACACCATATATTTT. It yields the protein CASSLEVQGIRNTIYF.

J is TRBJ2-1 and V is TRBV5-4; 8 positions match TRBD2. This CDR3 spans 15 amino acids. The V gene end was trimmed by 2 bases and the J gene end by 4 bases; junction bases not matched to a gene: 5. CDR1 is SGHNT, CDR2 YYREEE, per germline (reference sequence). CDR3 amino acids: CASSFLAGPYNEQFF. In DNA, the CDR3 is TGTGCCAGCAGCTTCTTAGCGGGGCCATACAATGAGCAGTTCTTC.

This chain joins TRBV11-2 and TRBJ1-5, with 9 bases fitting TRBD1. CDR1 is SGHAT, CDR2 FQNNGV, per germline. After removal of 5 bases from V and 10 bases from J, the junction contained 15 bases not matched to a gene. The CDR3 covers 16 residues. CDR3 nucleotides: TGTGCCAGCAGCCCCCCCCCGGGACAGGGTTTTTGTCCCCAGCATTTT. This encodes CASSPPPGQGFCPQHF.

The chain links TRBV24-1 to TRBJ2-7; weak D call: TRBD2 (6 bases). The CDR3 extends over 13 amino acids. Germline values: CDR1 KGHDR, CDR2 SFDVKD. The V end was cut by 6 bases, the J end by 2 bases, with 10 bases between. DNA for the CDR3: TGTGCCACCAGTAGCCGGGGGACCTACGAGCAGTACTTC. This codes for CATSSRGTYEQYF.

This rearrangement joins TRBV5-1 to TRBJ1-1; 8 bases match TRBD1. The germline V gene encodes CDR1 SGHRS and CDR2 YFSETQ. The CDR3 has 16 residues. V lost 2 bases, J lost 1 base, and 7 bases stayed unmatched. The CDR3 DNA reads TGCGCCAGCAGCTTAGGACAGGGAGGAGGGAACACTGAAGCTTTCTTT. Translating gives CASSLGQGGGNTEAFF.

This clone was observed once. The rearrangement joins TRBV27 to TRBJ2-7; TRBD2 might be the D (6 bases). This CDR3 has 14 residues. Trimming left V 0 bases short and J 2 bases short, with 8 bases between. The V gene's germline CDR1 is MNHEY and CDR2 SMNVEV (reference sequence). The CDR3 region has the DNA TGTGCCAGCAGTTTATCGGGCGGGACCTACGAGCAGTACTTC. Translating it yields CASSLSGGTYEQYF.

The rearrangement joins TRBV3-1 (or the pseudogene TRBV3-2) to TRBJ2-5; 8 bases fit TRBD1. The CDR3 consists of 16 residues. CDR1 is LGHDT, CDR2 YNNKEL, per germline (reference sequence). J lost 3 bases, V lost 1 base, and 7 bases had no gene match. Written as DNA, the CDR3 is TGTGCCAGCAGCCAAGCCCCTTCGACAGGGGAAGAGACCCAGTACTTC. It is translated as CASSQAPSTGEETQYF.

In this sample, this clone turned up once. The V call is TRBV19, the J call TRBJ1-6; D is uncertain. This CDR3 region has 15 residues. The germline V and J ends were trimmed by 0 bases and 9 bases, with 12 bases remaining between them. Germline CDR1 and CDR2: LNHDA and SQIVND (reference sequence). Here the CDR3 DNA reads TGTGCCAGTAGTATAGATAGACAAGTTGGTTCACCCCTCCACTTT. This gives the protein CASSIDRQVGSPLHF.